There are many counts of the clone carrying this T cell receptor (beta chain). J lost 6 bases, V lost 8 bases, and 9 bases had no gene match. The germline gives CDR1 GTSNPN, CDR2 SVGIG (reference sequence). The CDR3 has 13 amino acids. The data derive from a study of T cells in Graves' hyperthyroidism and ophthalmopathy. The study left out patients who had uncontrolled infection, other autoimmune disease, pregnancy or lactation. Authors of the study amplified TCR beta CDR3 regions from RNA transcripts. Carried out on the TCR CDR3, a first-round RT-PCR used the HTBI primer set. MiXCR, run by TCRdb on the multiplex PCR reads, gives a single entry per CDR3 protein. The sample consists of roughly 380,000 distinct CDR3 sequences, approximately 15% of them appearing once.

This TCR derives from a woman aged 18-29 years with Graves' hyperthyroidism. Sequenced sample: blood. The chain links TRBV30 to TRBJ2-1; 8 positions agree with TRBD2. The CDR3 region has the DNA TGTGCCCGAGAGCGGGAGTCGGGCAATGAGCAGTTCTTC. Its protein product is CARERESGNEQFF.